The present T cell receptor (beta chain) was sequenced within a study of beta chain features in type 1 diabetes. Study-wide points: Patients' naive, central memory and regulatory TCRB repertoires appeared more alike than those of healthy donors. Shortening that was moderate but significant affected the TCRB CDR3s of Type 1 diabetes patients in all four CD4+ subsets.

Stem cell-like memory, regulatory, central memory and naive CD4+ cells were sorted via CD45RO/CCR7/CD25/CD127/CD95/CD27. Over 95% purity was reached by all sorted populations. This clone occurred a few times. The antigen is not known. As every portion of the isolated RNA was reverse transcribed, the sequencing read expressed TCRB transcripts. Sequencing of naive, central memory and regulatory T cell samples gave an average of roughly 3.4 million reads. The repertoire was sequenced with immunoSEQ multiplex PCR; TCRdb's copy has only in-frame clones and lacks some. Among over 200,000 clones listed, about 11% were seen once. Germline CDR1 GTSNPN, CDR2 SVGIG (reference sequence). The CDR3 runs 13 residues. V was pared by 3 bases and J by 2 bases, with 10 bases between.

The specimen sequenced was naive CD4+ T cells from blood. The chain carries TRBV30 and TRBJ1-1; a possible D gene is TRBD1 (6 bases). The receptor was isolated from a man aged 25-45 years with type 1 diabetes. This CDR3 reads CAWSRGLNTEAFF. The CDR3 region has the DNA TGTGCCTGGAGCAGGGGCCTTAACACTGAAGCTTTCTTT.